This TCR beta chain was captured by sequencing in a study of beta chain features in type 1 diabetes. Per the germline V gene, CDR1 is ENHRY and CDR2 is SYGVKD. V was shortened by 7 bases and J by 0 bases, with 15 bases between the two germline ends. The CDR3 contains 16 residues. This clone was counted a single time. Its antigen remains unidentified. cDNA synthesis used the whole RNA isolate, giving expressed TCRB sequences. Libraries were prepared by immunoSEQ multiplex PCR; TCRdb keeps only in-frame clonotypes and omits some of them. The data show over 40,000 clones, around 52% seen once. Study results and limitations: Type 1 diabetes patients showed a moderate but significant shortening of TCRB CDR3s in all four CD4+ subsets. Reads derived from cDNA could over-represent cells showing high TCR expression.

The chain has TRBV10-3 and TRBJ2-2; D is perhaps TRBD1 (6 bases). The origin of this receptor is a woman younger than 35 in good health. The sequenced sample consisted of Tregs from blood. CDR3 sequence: CAINWGQASNTGELFF. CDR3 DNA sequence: TGTGCCATCAACTGGGGGCAGGCTTCGAACACCGGGGAGCTGTTTTTT.